One and the same sample provided the 23 T cell receptor beta chains below, sequenced in a study of OX40 agonist ivuxolimab in advanced cancers. TCRdb's table, derived via immunoSEQ multiplex PCR, lists solely in-frame clones and lacks some. The data contain tens of thousands of clones, roughly 92% of them singletons. This specimen consisted of CD4+ or CD8+ T cells sorted from blood, obtained in a trial of the OX40 agonist ivuxolimab. These receptors were taken from an adult with an advanced solid tumor such as melanoma, head and neck, liver or kidney cancer.

This clone was seen just once. The CDR3 protein is CASSRGGITDTQYF. The CDR3, as DNA: TGTGCCAGCAGCCGGGGCGGGATCACAGATACGCAGTATTTT. The chain has TRBV9 and TRBJ2-3, with D possibly matching TRBD2 (6 bases). The CDR3 totals 14 residues. Trimming shortened V by 4 bases and J by 2 bases, and 11 bases separated the two germline ends. Germline V lookup: CDR1 SGDLS, CDR2 YYNGEE.

This CDR3 reads CAWSVRGGGYTF. CDR3 coding DNA: TGTGCCTGGAGTGTACGGGGGGGCGGCTACACCTTC. The chain uses TRBV30 and TRBJ1-2; D might be TRBD1 (6 bases). The V end was cut by 0 bases, the J end by 8 bases, with 10 bases between. The CDR3 contains 12 residues. The V gene's germline CDR1 is GTSNPN and CDR2 SVGIG (reference sequence).

The chain combines TRBV27 with TRBJ2-1; 9 bases fit TRBD2. The CDR3 totals 14 residues. The V and J ends lost 5 bases and 3 bases, in that order; junction bases with no gene match: 2. Germline loops: CDR1 MNHEY, CDR2 SMNVEV (reference sequence). The CDR3 reads CASSLSGGYNEQFF. DNA of the CDR3: TGTGCCAGCAGTCTTAGCGGGGGCTACAATGAGCAGTTCTTC.

The chain couples TRBV7-6 to TRBJ1-1, with D maybe TRBD1 (5 bases). The CDR3 has 15 amino acids. Germline CDR1 reads SGHVS; CDR2 reads FNYEAQ. Trimming took off 5 bases at V and 5 bases at J, with 18 bases between the two ends. The DNA for the CDR3 is TGTGCCAGCAGCCCAAGCCAGGGTAGAGGAACTGAAGCTTTCTTT. Translating gives CASSPSQGRGTEAFF.

The genes are TRBV7-9 and TRBJ2-1; 8 nucleotides align to TRBD2. The V gene's germline CDR1 is SEHNR and CDR2 FQNEAQ (reference sequence). CDR3 size: 17 residues. The junction had 14 bases not matched to a gene; V was cut back by 5 bases and J by 5 bases. The CDR3 spells CASSLPIERGTNNEQFF. In nucleotides, the CDR3 is TGTGCCAGCAGCCTACCTATTGAGCGGGGGACTAACAATGAGCAGTTCTTC.

The V call is TRBV25-1, the J call TRBJ2-3, with 12 bases lining up with TRBD2. From germline, CDR1 is MGHDK and CDR2 SYGVNS. The CDR3 loop spans 15 amino acids. J was trimmed by 4 bases and V by 5 bases; bases with no gene match: 4. CDR3: CASSRTSGDPDTQYF. For the CDR3, the DNA is TGTGCCAGCAGTCGGACTAGCGGGGACCCAGATACGCAGTATTTT.

The DNA of the CDR3 is TGCAGCGTTCTTGACAGGAACGAGCAGTACTTC. Its protein product is CSVLDRNEQYF. This chain joins TRBV29-1 and TRBJ2-7; tentatively, D is TRBD1 (6 bases). Germline CDR1 reads SQVTM; CDR2 reads ANQGSEA. V shed 5 bases and J shed 5 bases, with 10 bases lying between them. This CDR3 contains 11 residues.

The chain employs TRBV4-1 and TRBJ2-1; perhaps D is TRBD1 or TRBD2 (6 bases each). Germline V gene data show CDR1 as MGHRA and CDR2 as YSYEKL. Trimming took off 1 base at V and 8 bases at J, with 18 bases between the two ends. The CDR3 runs to 16 residues. The CDR3 spells CASSQVGGRTSDEQFF. The CDR3 DNA is TGCGCCAGCAGCCAAGTAGGGGGGCGTACATCCGATGAGCAGTTCTTC.

The V call is TRBV14, the J call TRBJ1-2, with TRBD1 identical over 10 bases. The V gene's germline CDR1 is SGHDN and CDR2 FVKESK. This CDR3 has 13 amino acids. The J segment lost 8 bases and the V segment lost 4 bases, leaving 4 bases of the junction unmatched. CDR3 DNA sequence: TGTGCCAGCAGCCCCTGGACAGGGGGGGGCTACACCTTC. Amino acids: CASSPWTGGGYTF.

The V gene is TRBV5-6, the J gene TRBJ2-7; 8 bases agree with TRBD2. The CDR3 is 14 residues long. Per germline, CDR1 SGHDT and CDR2 YYEEEE. V lost 3 bases and J lost 4; bases outside the gene matches: 6. The CDR3 sequence: CASSSGTRPYEQYF. In nucleotides, the CDR3 is TGTGCCAGCAGCTCCGGGACTAGGCCATACGAGCAGTACTTC.

V gene TRBV4-2 combines with J gene TRBJ1-4, with TRBD1 matching 9 bases. V gave up 1 base and J gave up 8 bases; unmatched junction bases: 11. The CDR3 runs to 17 residues. Germline CDR1 and CDR2: LGHNA and YNFKEQ. CDR3 sequence reads: CASSQATGTGMKEKLFF. CDR3 bases: TGTGCCAGCAGCCAAGCCACCGGGACAGGGATGAAGGAAAAACTGTTTTTT.

V is TRBV27 and J is TRBJ2-1, with D unresolved. The CDR3 is made up of 11 amino acids. The V end lost 7 bases, the J end lost 3 bases, and 4 bases lay between the germline ends. The germline V gene has CDR1 MNHEY and CDR2 SMNVEV (reference sequence). The chain's CDR3 is CASTDYNEQFF. CDR3 DNA sequence: TGTGCCAGCACGGACTACAATGAGCAGTTCTTC.

This chain joins TRBV29-1 and TRBJ2-2, with D possibly TRBD2 on 6 matching bases. The germline CDR1 and CDR2 sequences are SQVTM and ANQGSEA. CDR3 length: 15 residues. Trimming left V 2 bases short and J 0 bases short, with 10 bases between. Written as DNA, the CDR3 is TGCAGCGTTGAAACGGGGGAGTCGAACACCGGGGAGCTGTTTTTT. Translated, it gives CSVETGESNTGELFF.

This clone was observed a single time. This chain joins TRBV7-6 and TRBJ2-7; D unclear. V was pared by 5 bases and J by 5 bases, with 10 bases between. The CDR3 runs to 12 residues. Germline loops: CDR1 SGHVS, CDR2 FNYEAQ. As DNA, the CDR3 is TGTGCCAGCAGCATCGGGCAGAACGAGCAGTACTTC. It specifies CASSIGQNEQYF.

This chain connects TRBV13 to TRBJ1-1; 7 positions match TRBD1. Germline CDR1 is PRHDT and CDR2 is FYEKMQ (reference sequence). The CDR3 consists of 14 residues. V lost 5 bases and J lost 8; bases outside the gene matches: 11. The CDR3: CASSLPLQGEEAFF. The CDR3 bases are TGTGCCAGCAGCCTGCCCCTTCAGGGGGAAGAAGCTTTCTTT.

The chain carries TRBV6-1 and TRBJ1-2; D may be TRBD1 (6 bases). This CDR3 comprises 17 residues. The germline V and J ends were trimmed by 4 bases and 8 bases, with 26 bases remaining between them. The germline V gene encodes CDR1 MNHNS and CDR2 SASEGT. The chain's CDR3 is CASSARGRFETRRGYTF. In DNA form, the CDR3 reads TGTGCCAGCAGTGCGCGGGGGCGGTTTGAAACCCGTCGGGGCTACACCTTC.

The chain combines TRBV6-4 with TRBJ2-3, with TRBD2 matching over 8 bases. The ends lost 5 bases at V and 0 bases at J; junction bases unmatched: 4. CDR1 and CDR2 from the germline V gene are MRHNA and SNTAGT. This CDR3 has 15 amino acids. The DNA for the CDR3 is TGTGCCAGCAGTATGCTAGCGGGTAGCACAGATACGCAGTATTTT. Protein product: CASSMLAGSTDTQYF.

The chain recombines TRBV5-6 with TRBJ1-5; unclear D gene. The CDR3 has 17 residues. CDR1 is SGHDT, CDR2 YYEEEE, per germline. Trimming took 1 base from V and 1 from J, leaving 15 bases between them. As DNA, the CDR3 is TGTGCCAGCAGCTTGCGAGTAGGGTCCCTGAGCAATCAGCCCCAGCATTTT. Translated, it gives CASSLRVGSLSNQPQHF.

The rearrangement joins TRBV5-1 to TRBJ2-1; TRBD2 matches at 9 bases. In germline, CDR1 is SGHRS, CDR2 YFSETQ. Trimming removed 3 bases from V and 8 bases from J; junction bases left unmatched: 9. The CDR3 consists of 15 residues. The DNA of the CDR3 is TGCGCCAGCAGCTCTAATAGCGGGAGTTATGATGAGCAGTTCTTC. Encoded protein: CASSSNSGSYDEQFF.

V gene TRBV7-8 combines with J gene TRBJ2-7; either TRBD1 or TRBD2 may supply D (5 bases each). There are 13 residues in the CDR3. Deletions cut 4 bases from V and 6 bases from J, with 13 bases between. The germline CDR1 and CDR2 sequences are SGHVS and FQNEAQ. The DNA of the CDR3 is TGTGCCAGCAGCTCATATCCAGGGACCGAGCAGTACTTC. This sequence encodes CASSSYPGTEQYF. Full variable domain (rest looked up from reference TRBV7-8 and TRBJ2-7): GAGVSQSPRYKVAKRGQDVALRCDPISGHVSLFWYQQALGQGPEFLTYFQNEAQLDKSGLPSDRFFAERPEGSVSTLKIQRTQQEDSAVYLCASSSYPGTEQYFGPGTRLTVT.

Of note for this clone: Its ends do not fully match the called genes, so a read error is possible. The gene calls are TRBV2 and TRBJ2-7, with 14 bases identical to TRBD2. CDR1 is SNHLY and CDR2 is FYNNEI in the germline V gene. The CDR3 consists of 10 residues. CDR3 nucleotides: TGTGCCAGCAGGGGACTAGCGGGAGACTTC. It is translated as CASRGLAGDF.

The rearrangement joins TRBV21-1 to TRBJ2-7; the table's D gene call, TRBD1, was not cross checked with the DNA. TRBV21-1 is classified as a pseudogene. CDR3 length equals 18 residues. CDR3 in amino acids: CASSKASPPPGQGYEQYF. The CDR3 bases are TGTGCCAGCAGCAAAGCCTCGCCCCCACCGGGACAGGGCTACGAGCAGTACTTC.

This chain joins TRBV5-6 and TRBJ2-7; possibly TRBD2 for D (6 bases). V dropped 0 bases and J dropped 2 bases, with 12 bases sitting between them. Germline V gene data show CDR1 as SGHDT and CDR2 as YYEEEE. CDR3 length: 15 residues. The CDR3 DNA is TGTGCCAGCAGCTTGGCTAGCGACAATCCCTACGAGCAGTACTTC. Translated: CASSLASDNPYEQYF.